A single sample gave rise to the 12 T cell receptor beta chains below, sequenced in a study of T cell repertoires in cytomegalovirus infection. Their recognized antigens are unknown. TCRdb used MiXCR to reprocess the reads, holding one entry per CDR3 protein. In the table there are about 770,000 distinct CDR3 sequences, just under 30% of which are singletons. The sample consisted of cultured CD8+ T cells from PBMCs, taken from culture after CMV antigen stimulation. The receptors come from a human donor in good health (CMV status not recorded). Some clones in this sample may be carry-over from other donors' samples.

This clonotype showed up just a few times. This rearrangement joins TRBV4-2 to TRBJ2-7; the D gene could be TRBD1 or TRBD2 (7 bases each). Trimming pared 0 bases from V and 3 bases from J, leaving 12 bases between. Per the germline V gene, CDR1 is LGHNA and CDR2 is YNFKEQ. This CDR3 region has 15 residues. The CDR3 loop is CASSQEGGTDYEQYF. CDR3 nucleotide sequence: TGTGCCAGCAGCCAAGAGGGGGGGACAGACTACGAGCAGTACTTC.

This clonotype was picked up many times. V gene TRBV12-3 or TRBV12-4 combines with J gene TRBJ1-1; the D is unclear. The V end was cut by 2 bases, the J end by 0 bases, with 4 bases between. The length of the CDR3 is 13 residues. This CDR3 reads CASSLIVNTEAFF. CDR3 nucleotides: TGTGCCAGCAGTTTAATAGTGAACACTGAAGCTTTCTTT.

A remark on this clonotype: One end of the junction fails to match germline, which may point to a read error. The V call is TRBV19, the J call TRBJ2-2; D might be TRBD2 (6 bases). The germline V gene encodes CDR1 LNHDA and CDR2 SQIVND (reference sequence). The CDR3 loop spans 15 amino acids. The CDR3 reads CASSIWTSNTGGLFF. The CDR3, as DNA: TGTGCCAGTAGTATATGGACATCGAACACCGGGGGGCTGTTTTTT.

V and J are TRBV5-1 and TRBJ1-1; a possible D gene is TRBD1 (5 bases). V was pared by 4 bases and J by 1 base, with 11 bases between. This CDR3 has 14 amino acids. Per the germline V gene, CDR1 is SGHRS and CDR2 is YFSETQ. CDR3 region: CASSQFRANTEAFF. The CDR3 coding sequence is TGCGCCAGCAGCCAGTTCAGGGCGAACACTGAAGCTTTCTTT.

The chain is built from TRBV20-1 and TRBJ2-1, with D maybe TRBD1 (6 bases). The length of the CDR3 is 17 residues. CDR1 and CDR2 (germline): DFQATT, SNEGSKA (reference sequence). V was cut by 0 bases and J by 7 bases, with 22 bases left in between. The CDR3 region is CSARDDTTQGIVNEQFF. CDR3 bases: TGCAGTGCTAGAGACGATACGACTCAGGGGATCGTAAATGAGCAGTTCTTC.

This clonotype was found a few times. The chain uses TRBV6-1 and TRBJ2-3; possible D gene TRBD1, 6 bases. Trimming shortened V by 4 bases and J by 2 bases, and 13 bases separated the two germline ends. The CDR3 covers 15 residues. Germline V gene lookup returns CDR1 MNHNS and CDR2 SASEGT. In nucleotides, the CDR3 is TGTGCCAGCAGTGCCCCTCGGGACATCACAGATACGCAGTATTTT. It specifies CASSAPRDITDTQYF.

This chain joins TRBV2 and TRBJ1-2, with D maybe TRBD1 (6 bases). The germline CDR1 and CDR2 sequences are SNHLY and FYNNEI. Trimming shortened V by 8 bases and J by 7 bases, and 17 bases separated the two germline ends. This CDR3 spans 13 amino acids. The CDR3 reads CASGRTGKGGYTF. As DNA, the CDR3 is TGTGCCAGCGGTCGAACAGGGAAAGGTGGCTACACCTTC. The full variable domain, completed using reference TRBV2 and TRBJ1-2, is EPEVTQTPSHQVTQMGQEVILRCVPISNHLYFYWYRQILGQKVEFLVSFYNNEISEKSEIFDDQFSVERPDGSNFTLKIRSTKLEDSAMYFCASGRTGKGGYTFGSGTRLTVV.

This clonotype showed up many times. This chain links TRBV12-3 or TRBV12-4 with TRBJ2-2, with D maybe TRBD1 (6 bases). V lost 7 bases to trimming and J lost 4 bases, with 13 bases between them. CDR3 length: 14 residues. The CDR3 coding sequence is TGTGCCAGCAACTTAGGGGGTTCCACCGGGGAGCTGTTTTTT. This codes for CASNLGGSTGELFF.

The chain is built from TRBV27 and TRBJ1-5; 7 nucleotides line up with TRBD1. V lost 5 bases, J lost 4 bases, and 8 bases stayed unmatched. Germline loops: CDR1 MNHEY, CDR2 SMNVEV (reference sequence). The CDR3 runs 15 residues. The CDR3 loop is CASSTGAGPNQPQHF. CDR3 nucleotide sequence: TGTGCCAGCAGTACAGGGGCCGGCCCGAATCAGCCCCAGCATTTT.

CDR3 nucleotides: TGTGCCAGCAGCTTAGGAGGTCCCTCCTACACCTTC. It encodes CASSLGGPSYTF. This chain connects TRBV7-8 to TRBJ1-2; D is uncertain. This CDR3 spans 12 amino acids. Germline V gene lookup returns CDR1 SGHVS and CDR2 FQNEAQ. Trimming took 1 base from V and 10 from J, leaving 10 bases between them. Based on the CDR3 plus reference TRBV7-8 and TRBJ1-2, the full variable domain is GAGVSQSPRYKVAKRGQDVALRCDPISGHVSLFWYQQALGQGPEFLTYFQNEAQLDKSGLPSDRFFAERPEGSVSTLKIQRTQQEDSAVYLCASSLGGPSYTFGSGTRLTVV.

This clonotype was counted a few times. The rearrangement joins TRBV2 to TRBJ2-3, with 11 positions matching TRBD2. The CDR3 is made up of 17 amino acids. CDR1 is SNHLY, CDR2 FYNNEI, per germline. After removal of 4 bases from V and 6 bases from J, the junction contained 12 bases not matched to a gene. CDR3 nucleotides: TGTGCCAGCAGTGTCCCCTCGACTAGCGGGGACCTTGATACGCAGTATTTT. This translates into CASSVPSTSGDLDTQYF.

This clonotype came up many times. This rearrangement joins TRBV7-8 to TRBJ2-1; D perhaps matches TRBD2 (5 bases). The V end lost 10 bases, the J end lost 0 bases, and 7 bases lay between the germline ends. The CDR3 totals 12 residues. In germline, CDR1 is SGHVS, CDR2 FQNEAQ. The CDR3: CATGSSYNEQFF. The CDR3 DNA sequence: TGTGCCACGGGGAGCTCCTACAATGAGCAGTTCTTC.